This T cell receptor beta chain is from a study of monozygotic twins with inflammatory bowel disease (dated 2019 in TCRdb). For the wider study: The complete study included around 30 monozygotic twin pairs: 19 IBD-discordant Danish pairs and nine German pairs, of which four were IBD-concordant and five were IBD-discordant. Within discordant pairs, disease-associated traits were sought mainly by comparing IBD patients with their genetically identical healthy co-twins. Each individual had, on average, about 151 000 unique TCRalpha sequences and 181 000 unique TCRbeta sequences available for analysis. Here is what the overall study found, with its caveats: Distinction between different T cell subtypes could not be achieved in the analysis. Repertoire similarity did not differ between concordant and discordant twins, which could be due to limited statistical power. Differing immunosuppressive treatments among patients may have added background noise and inter-individual variability to the repertoires. The results gave no support for a single strong signal or clonotype linked to IBD. Compared with healthy twins, IBD patients had fewer clonotypes in common with other individuals, a difference most pronounced in patients showing signs of disease activity. A decrease in TCRbeta repertoire diversity, as measured by inverse Simpson index, was observed in IBD patients compared with their healthy co-twins.

The CDR3 sequence holds 12 residues, the cysteine and phenylalanine included. Only the protein is on record. The germline V gene sets CDR1 to SQVTM and CDR2 to ANQGSEA. The receptor library was made with 5' RACE. Each TCR library was prepared from around 3,400 ng of total RNA. For each sample, cDNA synthesis was carried out in eight separate reactions using SMARTScribe reverse transcriptase. Unique molecular identifiers containing a 6-nucleotide sample barcode were introduced through template switching during cDNA synthesis. TCRalpha and TCRbeta cDNA was amplified by two nested PCRs of about 15 and 9 cycles, with bead purification after each PCR. Before amplification, the cDNA was treated with uracil DNA-glycosylase and purified using the QIAquick PCR purification kit. The second PCR added Illumina TruSeq-compatible adapters along with sample-specific barcodes. TapeStation and Qubit were used to check library quality and concentration, and approximately 5.4 ng of each library was pooled. Sequencing of pooled libraries was carried out on an Illumina HiSeq2500 single-index Rapid Run using 2 x 100 bp reads and custom sequencing primers. As for the authors' bioinformatics: MiGEC version 1.2.6 was used for UMI-based consensus assembly to correct PCR and sequencing errors. MiXCR version 2.1.1 handled V(D)J alignment, clonotype assembly and CDR3 extraction. Normalisation of gene usage, clonotype sharing and MAIT/NKT TCR abundance was achieved by analysing the top 1000, 10 000 and 20 000 clonotypes per sample. Diversity was computed as the inverse Simpson index with the vegan R package after downsampling to 27 000 UMIs. Paired Mann-Whitney U tests were applied to discordant twin pairs, and Benjamini-Hochberg correction was used for multiple testing. Reads reprocessed by TCRdb are summarized as one entry per CDR3 protein sequence, and DNA is absent. TCRdb assigned the V and J calls; the authors' analysis was not used. This sample's table carries fewer than 400,000 distinct CDR3 sequences. The ten largest clonotypes hold 5.6% of the sample.

From each donor, an approximately 2.3 ml peripheral blood sample was collected into PAXgene tubes and kept at -80 degrees C. Total RNA was isolated from whole blood with the PAXgene blood miRNA kit on an automated QIAcube, without T cell sorting. Peripheral blood from monozygotic twin pairs, either concordant or discordant for inflammatory bowel disease, underwent deep TCRalpha and TCRbeta repertoire profiling that used unique molecular barcoding. Smoking habits were recorded for all twin pairs, and each individual was classified as a current, former or never smoker. For this clonotype: Its antigen is not yet known.

In this chain, TRBV29-1 is recombined with TRBJ2-7. This clonotype was sampled from a human donor with ulcerative colitis or Crohn's disease, or a healthy co-twin of an affected twin (not recorded which). The sequenced sample consisted of blood. The CDR3 corresponds to CSVEDSPYEQYF.